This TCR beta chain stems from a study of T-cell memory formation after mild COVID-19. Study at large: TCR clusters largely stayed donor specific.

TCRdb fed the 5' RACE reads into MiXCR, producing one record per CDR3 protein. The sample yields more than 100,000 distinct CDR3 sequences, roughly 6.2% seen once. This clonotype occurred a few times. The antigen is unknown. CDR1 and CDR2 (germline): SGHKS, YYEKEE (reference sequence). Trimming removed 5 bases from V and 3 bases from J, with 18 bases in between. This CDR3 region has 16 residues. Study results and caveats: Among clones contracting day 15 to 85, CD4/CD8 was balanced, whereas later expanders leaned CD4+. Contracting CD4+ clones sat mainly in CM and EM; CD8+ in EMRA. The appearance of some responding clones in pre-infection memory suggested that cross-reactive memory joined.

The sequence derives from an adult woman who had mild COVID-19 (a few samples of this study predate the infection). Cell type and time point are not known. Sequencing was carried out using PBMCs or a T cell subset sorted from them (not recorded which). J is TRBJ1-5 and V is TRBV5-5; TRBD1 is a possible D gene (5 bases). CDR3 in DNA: TGTGCCAGCAGGGCCGGGGAGGGGACCAACAATCAGCCCCAGCATTTT. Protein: CASRAGEGTNNQPQHF.